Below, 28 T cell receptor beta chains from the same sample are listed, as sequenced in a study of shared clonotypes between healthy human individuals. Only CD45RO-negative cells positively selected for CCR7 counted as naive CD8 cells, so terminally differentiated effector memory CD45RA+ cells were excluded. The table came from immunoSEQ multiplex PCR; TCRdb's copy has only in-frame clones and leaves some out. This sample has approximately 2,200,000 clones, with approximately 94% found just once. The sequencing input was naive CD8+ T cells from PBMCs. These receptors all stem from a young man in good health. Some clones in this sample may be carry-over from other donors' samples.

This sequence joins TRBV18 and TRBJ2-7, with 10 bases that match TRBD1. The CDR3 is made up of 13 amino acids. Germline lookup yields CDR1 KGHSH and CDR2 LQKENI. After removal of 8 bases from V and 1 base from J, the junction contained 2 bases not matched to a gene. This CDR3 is CASRGQGSYEQYF. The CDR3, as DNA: TGTGCCAGCCGGGGACAGGGGTCCTACGAGCAGTACTTC.

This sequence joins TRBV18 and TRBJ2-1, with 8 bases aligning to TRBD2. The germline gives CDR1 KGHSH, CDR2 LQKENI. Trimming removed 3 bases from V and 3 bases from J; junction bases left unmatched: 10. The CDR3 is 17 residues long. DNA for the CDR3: TGTGCCAGCTCACCCCTGACTAGCGAAAGCCACTACAATGAGCAGTTCTTC. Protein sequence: CASSPLTSESHYNEQFF.

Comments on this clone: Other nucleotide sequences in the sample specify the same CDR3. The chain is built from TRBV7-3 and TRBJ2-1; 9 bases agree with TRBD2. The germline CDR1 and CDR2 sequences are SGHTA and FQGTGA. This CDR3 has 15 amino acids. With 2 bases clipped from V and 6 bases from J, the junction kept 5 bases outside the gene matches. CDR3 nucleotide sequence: TGTGCCAGCAGCTTATCAGCGGGAGGATCCAATGAGCAGTTCTTC. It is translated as CASSLSAGGSNEQFF.

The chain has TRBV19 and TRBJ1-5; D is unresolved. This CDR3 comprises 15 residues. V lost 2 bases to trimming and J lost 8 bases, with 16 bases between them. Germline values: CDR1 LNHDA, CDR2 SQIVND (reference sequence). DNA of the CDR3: TGTGCCAGTAGTATACTGTTCTGGGGAGTTAAGCCCCAGCATTTT. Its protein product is CASSILFWGVKPQHF. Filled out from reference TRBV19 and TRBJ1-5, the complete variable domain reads DGGITQSPKYLFRKEGQNVTLSCEQNLNHDAMYWYRQDPGQGLRLIYYSQIVNDFQKGDIAEGYSVSREKKESFPLTVTSAQKNPTAFYLCASSILFWGVKPQHFGDGTRLSIL.

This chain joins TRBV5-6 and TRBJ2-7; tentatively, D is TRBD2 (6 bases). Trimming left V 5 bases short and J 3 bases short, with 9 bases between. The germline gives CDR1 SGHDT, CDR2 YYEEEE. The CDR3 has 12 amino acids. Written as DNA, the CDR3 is TGTGCCAGCAGGGAGGGCGACTACGAGCAGTACTTC. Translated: CASREGDYEQYF.

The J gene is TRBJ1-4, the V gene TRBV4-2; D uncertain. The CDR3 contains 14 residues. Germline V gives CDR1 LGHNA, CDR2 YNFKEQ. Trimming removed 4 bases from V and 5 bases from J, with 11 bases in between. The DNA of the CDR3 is TGTGCCAGCAGCCCTGTCGTTGACAATGAAAAACTGTTTTTT. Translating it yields CASSPVVDNEKLFF.

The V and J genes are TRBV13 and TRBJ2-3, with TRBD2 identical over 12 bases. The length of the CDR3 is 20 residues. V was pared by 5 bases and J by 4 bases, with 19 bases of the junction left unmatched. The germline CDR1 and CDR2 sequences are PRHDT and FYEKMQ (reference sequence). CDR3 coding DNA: TGTGCCAGCAGCCCGACGACTAGCGGGAGTATGGGAATGCGAGCAGATACGCAGTATTTT. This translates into CASSPTTSGSMGMRADTQYF.

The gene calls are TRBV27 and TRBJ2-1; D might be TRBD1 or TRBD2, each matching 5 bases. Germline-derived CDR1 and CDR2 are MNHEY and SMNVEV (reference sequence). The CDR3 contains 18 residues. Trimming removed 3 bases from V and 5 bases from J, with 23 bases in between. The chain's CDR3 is CASSFYMGTGTVDNEQFF. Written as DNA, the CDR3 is TGTGCCAGCAGTTTTTATATGGGAACCGGGACGGTAGACAATGAGCAGTTCTTC.

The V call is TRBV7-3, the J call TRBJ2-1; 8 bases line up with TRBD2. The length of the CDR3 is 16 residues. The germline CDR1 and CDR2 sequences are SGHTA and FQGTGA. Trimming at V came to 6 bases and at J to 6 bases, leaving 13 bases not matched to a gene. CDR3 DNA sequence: TGTGCCAGCAGTCCGACCCCCAGCGGGAGTTTCAATGAGCAGTTCTTC. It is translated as CASSPTPSGSFNEQFF.

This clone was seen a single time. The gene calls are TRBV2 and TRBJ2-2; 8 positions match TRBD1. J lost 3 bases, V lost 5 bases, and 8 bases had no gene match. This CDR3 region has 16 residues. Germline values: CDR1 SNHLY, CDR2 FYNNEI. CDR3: CASSIEETGDTGELFF. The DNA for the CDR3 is TGTGCCAGCAGTATCGAAGAGACAGGGGACACCGGGGAGCTGTTTTTT.

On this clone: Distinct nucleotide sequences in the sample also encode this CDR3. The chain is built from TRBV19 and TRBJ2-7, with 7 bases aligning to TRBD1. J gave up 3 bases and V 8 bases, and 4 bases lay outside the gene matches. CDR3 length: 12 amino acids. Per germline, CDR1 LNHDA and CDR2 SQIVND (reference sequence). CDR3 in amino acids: CASSRDSYEQYF. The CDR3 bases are TGTGCCAGTTCCCGGGACAGCTACGAGCAGTACTTC.

CDR3 DNA: TGTGCCAGCAGCTCCCGGGACAGAATTCACGCTGAAGCTTTCTTT. This gives the protein CASSSRDRIHAEAFF. This chain uses TRBV7-9 with TRBJ1-1, with TRBD1 matching 7 bases. V lost 4 bases and J lost 6; bases outside the gene matches: 11. CDR1 and CDR2 from the germline V gene are SEHNR and FQNEAQ (reference sequence). The CDR3 is 15 residues long.

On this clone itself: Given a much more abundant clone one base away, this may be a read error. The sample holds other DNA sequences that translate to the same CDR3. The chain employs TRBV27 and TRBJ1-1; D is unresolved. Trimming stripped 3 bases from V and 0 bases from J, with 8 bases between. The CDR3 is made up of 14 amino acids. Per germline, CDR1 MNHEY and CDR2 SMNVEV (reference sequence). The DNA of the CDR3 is TGTGCCAGCAGTTTTGGCGGGATGAACACTGAAGCTTTCTTT. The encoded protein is CASSFGGMNTEAFF.

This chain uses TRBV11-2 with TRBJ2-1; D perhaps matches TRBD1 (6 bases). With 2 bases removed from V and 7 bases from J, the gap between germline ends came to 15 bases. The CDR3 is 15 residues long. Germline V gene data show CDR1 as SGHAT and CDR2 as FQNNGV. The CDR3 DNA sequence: TGTGCCAGCAGCTTAATCAGGGGCCTGGGTAATGAGCAGTTCTTC. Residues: CASSLIRGLGNEQFF. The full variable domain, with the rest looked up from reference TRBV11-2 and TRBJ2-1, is EAGVAQSPRYKIIEKRQSVAFWCNPISGHATLYWYQQILGQGPKLLIQFQNNGVVDDSQLPKDRFSAERLKGVDSTLKIQPAKLEDSAVYLCASSLIRGLGNEQFFGPGTRLTVL.

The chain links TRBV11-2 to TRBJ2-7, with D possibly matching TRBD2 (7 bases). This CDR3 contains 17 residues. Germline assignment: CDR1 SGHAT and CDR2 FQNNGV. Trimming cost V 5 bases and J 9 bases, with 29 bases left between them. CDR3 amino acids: CASSRRGGVGSDDAQYF. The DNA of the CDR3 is TGTGCCAGCAGCAGGAGAGGGGGGGTAGGTAGTGATGACGCGCAGTACTTC.

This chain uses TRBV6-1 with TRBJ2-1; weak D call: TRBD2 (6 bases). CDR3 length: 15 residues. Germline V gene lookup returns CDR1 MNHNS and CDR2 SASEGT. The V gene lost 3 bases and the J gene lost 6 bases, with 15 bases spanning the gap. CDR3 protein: CASSDWAGTFNEQFF. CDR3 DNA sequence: TGTGCCAGCAGTGACTGGGCGGGAACCTTCAATGAGCAGTTCTTC.

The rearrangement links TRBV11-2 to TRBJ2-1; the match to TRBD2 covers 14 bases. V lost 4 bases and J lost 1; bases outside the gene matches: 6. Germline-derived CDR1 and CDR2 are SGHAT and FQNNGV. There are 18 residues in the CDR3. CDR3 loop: CASSSRTSGRTSYNEQFF. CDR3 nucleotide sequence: TGTGCCAGCAGCTCCAGGACTAGCGGGAGGACGTCCTACAATGAGCAGTTCTTC. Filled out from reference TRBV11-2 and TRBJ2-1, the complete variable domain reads EAGVAQSPRYKIIEKRQSVAFWCNPISGHATLYWYQQILGQGPKLLIQFQNNGVVDDSQLPKDRFSAERLKGVDSTLKIQPAKLEDSAVYLCASSSRTSGRTSYNEQFFGPGTRLTVL.

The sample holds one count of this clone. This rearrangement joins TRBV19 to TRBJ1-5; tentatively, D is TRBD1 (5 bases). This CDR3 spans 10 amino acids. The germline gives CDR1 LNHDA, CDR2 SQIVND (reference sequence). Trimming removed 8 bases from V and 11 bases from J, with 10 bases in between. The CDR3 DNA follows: TGTGCCAGTGGGTACAGGTCCCAGCATTTT. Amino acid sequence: CASGYRSQHF.

CDR3 loop: CASSTTPPLASGHEQYF. The CDR3 nucleotides read TGTGCCAGCAGCACCACGCCTCCCCTAGCGAGTGGTCACGAGCAGTACTTC. V is TRBV13 and J is TRBJ2-7; a possible D gene is TRBD2 (6 bases). The ends were cut back, 5 bases at V and 5 bases at J, with 25 bases in the middle. CDR1 PRHDT and CDR2 FYEKMQ come from the germline V gene (reference sequence). This CDR3 comprises 17 residues.

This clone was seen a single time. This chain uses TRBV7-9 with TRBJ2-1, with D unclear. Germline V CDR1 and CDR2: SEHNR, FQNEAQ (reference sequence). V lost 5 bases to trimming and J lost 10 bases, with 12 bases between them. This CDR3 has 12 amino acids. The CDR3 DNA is TGTGCCAGCAGCGCCCTTTTGGAAGAGCAGTTCTTC. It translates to CASSALLEEQFF.

CDR3 region: CASNPGQASYEQYF. The CDR3 DNA is TGTGCCAGCAATCCGGGACAGGCCTCCTACGAGCAGTACTTC. The chain employs TRBV6-6 and TRBJ2-7; 8 bases agree with TRBD1. The germline CDR1 and CDR2 sequences are MNHNY and SVGAGI (reference sequence). V trimming: 7 bases; J trimming: 0 bases; junction bases outside the gene matches: 5. The CDR3 runs to 14 residues.

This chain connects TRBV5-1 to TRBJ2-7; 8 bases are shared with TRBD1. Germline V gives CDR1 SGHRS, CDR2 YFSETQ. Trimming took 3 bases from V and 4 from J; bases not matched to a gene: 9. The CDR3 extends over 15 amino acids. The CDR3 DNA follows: TGCGCCAGCAGCTCTTGGACAGGGACGGTTTACGAGCAGTACTTC. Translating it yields CASSSWTGTVYEQYF.

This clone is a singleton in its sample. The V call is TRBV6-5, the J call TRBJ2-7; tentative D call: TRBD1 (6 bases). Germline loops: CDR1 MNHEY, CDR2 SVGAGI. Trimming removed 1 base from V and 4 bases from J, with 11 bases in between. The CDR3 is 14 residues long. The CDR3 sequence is CASSYLQRGYEQYF. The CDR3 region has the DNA TGTGCCAGCAGTTACTTACAGAGGGGGTACGAGCAGTACTTC.

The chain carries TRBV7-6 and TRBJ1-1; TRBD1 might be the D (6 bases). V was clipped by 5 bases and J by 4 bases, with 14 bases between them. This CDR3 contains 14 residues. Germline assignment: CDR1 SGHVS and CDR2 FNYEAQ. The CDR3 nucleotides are TGTGCCAGCAGCCCAATGGACAGCTTCACTGAAGCTTTCTTT. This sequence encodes CASSPMDSFTEAFF. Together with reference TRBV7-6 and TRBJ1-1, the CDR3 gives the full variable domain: GAGVSQSPRYKVTKRGQDVALRCDPISGHVSLYWYRQALGQGPEFLTYFNYEAQQDKSGLPNDRFSAERPEGSISTLTIQRTEQRDSAMYRCASSPMDSFTEAFFGQGTRLTVV.

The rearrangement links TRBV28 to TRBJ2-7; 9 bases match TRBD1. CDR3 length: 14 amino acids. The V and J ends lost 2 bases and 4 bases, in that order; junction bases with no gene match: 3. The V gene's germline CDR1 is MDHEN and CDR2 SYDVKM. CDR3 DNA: TGTGCCAGCAGTTTAACAGGGGGCTTTTACGAGCAGTACTTC. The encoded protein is CASSLTGGFYEQYF.

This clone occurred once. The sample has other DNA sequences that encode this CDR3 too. In nucleotides, the CDR3 is TGTGCCAGCAGCCCGGGACTAGCGGAGACCTACGAGCAGTACTTC. Protein sequence: CASSPGLAETYEQYF. This sequence joins TRBV13 and TRBJ2-7; 11 bases are a match to TRBD2. This CDR3 has 15 amino acids. V shed 5 bases and J 2 bases; nucleotides not matched to a gene: 5. Germline V gene lookup returns CDR1 PRHDT and CDR2 FYEKMQ (reference sequence).

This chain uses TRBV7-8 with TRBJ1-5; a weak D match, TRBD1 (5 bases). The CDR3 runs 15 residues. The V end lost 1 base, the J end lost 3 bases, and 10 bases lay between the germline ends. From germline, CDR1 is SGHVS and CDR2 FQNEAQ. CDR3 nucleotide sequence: TGTGCCAGCAGCTTAGGTCCAGGGCCCAATCAGCCCCAGCATTTT. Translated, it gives CASSLGPGPNQPQHF.

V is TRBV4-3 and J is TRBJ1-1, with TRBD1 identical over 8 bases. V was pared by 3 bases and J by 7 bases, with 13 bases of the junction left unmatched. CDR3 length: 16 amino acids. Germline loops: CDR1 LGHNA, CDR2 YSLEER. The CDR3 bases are TGCGCCAGCAGCCAGGACGCCGGGACAGGTTGGGGTGAAGCTTTCTTT. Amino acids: CASSQDAGTGWGEAFF.